Following are 21 T cell receptor beta chains from one sample sequenced in a study of T cell repertoires in cytomegalovirus infection. TCRdb itself ran the reads through MiXCR, one entry per CDR3 protein. Of hundreds of thousands of distinct CDR3 sequences in the sample, around 24% are singletons; the top ten hold 7% to 9%. The sequencing sample was made of CD8+ T cells from PBMCs. The receptors were sampled from a human donor in good health (CMV status not recorded). Some clones in this sample may be carry-over from other donors' samples.

This clonotype was counted many times. The rearrangement uses TRBV19 and TRBJ1-2, with D uncertain. Germline V gene sequence: CDR1 LNHDA, CDR2 SQIVND (reference sequence). The CDR3 extends over 17 amino acids. V dropped 3 bases and J dropped 4 bases, with 21 bases sitting between them. This CDR3 reads CASSIRLSGISPYGYTF. CDR3 sequence (DNA): TGTGCCAGTAGTATTCGCCTCTCCGGGATCAGTCCCTATGGCTACACCTTC.

The V call is TRBV9, the J call TRBJ1-1; D is possibly TRBD1 (5 bases). The CDR3 totals 13 residues. Trimming cost V 0 bases and J 4 bases, with 7 bases left between them. Germline V lookup: CDR1 SGDLS, CDR2 YYNGEE. The CDR3 bases are TGTGCCAGCAGCGTAGTCGGGACCACTGAAGCTTTCTTT. As protein: CASSVVGTTEAFF. Variable domain in full (rest from reference TRBV9 and TRBJ1-1): DSGVTQTPKHLITATGQRVTLRCSPRSGDLSVYWYQQSLDQGLQFLIQYYNGEERAKGNILERFSAQQFPDLHSELNLSSLELGDSALYFCASSVVGTTEAFFGQGTRLTVV.

The chain recombines TRBV6-5 with TRBJ2-7, with a weak D call TRBD2 (6 bases). CDR1 and CDR2 from the germline V gene are MNHEY and SVGAGI. V lost 6 bases, J lost 2 bases, and 17 bases lay in between. The CDR3 is 15 residues long. The CDR3 bases are TGTGCCAGCAGCCCGGCCCTAGCGAGTACCTACGAGCAGTACTTC. It translates to CASSPALASTYEQYF.

This sequence joins TRBV5-4 and TRBJ2-7; D not certain. CDR1 is SGHNT and CDR2 is YYREEE in the germline V gene (reference sequence). This CDR3 has 14 amino acids. V lost 5 bases and J 1 base, leaving 13 bases between the germline ends. The DNA for the CDR3 is TGTGCCAGCAGTTGGCCCGACGCATCCTACGAGCAGTACTTC. This codes for CASSWPDASYEQYF. The variable domain in full, completed from reference TRBV5-4 and TRBJ2-7, reads ETGVTQSPTHLIKTRGQQVTLRCSSQSGHNTVSWYQQALGQGPQFIFQYYREEENGRGNFPPRFSGLQFPNYSSELNVNALELDDSALYLCASSWPDASYEQYFGPGTRLTVT.

This chain joins TRBV7-9 and TRBJ2-2; 8 bases match TRBD2. CDR1 and CDR2 (germline): SEHNR, FQNEAQ (reference sequence). Unmatched junction bases numbered 4, after V lost 2 bases and J lost 2 bases. The CDR3 sequence is 16 residues long. The CDR3 bases are TGTGCCAGCAGCTTAACGCGGGGGGCCAACACCGGGGAGCTGTTTTTT. Translation: CASSLTRGANTGELFF.

A remark on this clonotype: Its ends do not fully match the called genes, so a read error is possible. The chain couples TRBV28 to TRBJ2-2, with D perhaps matching TRBD1 or TRBD2 (6 bases each). The CDR3 is made up of 15 amino acids. Germline CDR1 MDHEN, CDR2 SYDVKM. The CDR3 is CASCSRGGNTRELFF. The DNA for the CDR3 is TGTGCCAGCTGCTCTAGAGGGGGGAACACCAGGGAGCTGTTTTTT. Drawing the rest from reference TRBV28 and TRBJ2-2, the complete variable domain is DVKVTQSSRYLVKRTGEKVFLECVQDMDHENMFWYRQDPGLGLRLIYFSYDVKMKEKGDIPEGYSVSREKKERFSLILESASTNQTSMYLCASCSRGGNTRELFFGEGSRLTVL.

The chain recombines TRBV5-4 with TRBJ2-3, with 8 bases matching TRBD2. The ends lost 5 bases at V and 6 bases at J; junction bases unmatched: 11. Germline-derived CDR1 and CDR2 are SGHNT and YYREEE (reference sequence). This CDR3 region has 15 residues. Written as DNA, the CDR3 is TGTGCCAGCAGTCCCGGACTAGCTCAAGCGGATACGCAGTATTTT. Amino acid sequence: CASSPGLAQADTQYF. The whole variable domain, remainder taken from reference TRBV5-4 and TRBJ2-3, is ETGVTQSPTHLIKTRGQQVTLRCSSQSGHNTVSWYQQALGQGPQFIFQYYREEENGRGNFPPRFSGLQFPNYSSELNVNALELDDSALYLCASSPGLAQADTQYFGPGTRLTVL.

This clonotype occurred many times. The chain is built from TRBV6-2 or TRBV6-3 and TRBJ1-5, with 11 bases lining up with TRBD1. The ends lost 4 bases at V and 5 bases at J; junction bases unmatched: 4. The CDR3 spans 15 residues. Germline V gene data show CDR1 as MNHEY and CDR2 as SVGEGT. The CDR3 nucleotides are TGTGCCAGCAGTTTCCTGGACAGGGGGCATCAGCCCCAGCATTTT. Translated: CASSFLDRGHQPQHF.

This clonotype was counted between two and nine times. CDR3 bases: TGTGCCAGCAGTCGATTCCCGAACCGATATGGCTACACCTTC. Protein sequence: CASSRFPNRYGYTF. J is TRBJ1-2 and V is TRBV28; no reliable D call. The germline V gene encodes CDR1 MDHEN and CDR2 SYDVKM. The CDR3 spans 14 residues. The ends were cut back, 5 bases at V and 5 bases at J, with 15 bases in the middle.

This clonotype was counted a few times. This rearrangement joins TRBV6-1 to TRBJ2-1, with 10 positions matching TRBD2. Looked up from germline, CDR1 is MNHNS and CDR2 is SASEGT. Trimming removed 6 bases from V and 6 bases from J; junction bases left unmatched: 14. The CDR3 has 17 residues. For the CDR3, the DNA is TGTGCCAGCAGCTCCGGACTAGCGGTGTACACGTCCAATGAGCAGTTCTTC. This gives the protein CASSSGLAVYTSNEQFF.

This clonotype turned up a few times. The rearrangement joins TRBV29-1 to TRBJ1-2; D gene uncertain. Germline lookup yields CDR1 SQVTM and CDR2 ANQGSEA. This CDR3 has 13 amino acids. The V and J ends lost 5 bases and 3 bases respectively, with 13 bases between them. CDR3 residues: CSVMKKEHYGYTF. The CDR3 nucleotides are TGCAGCGTTATGAAAAAAGAGCACTATGGCTACACCTTC.

The V gene is TRBV2, the J gene TRBJ1-1; no definite D call. From germline, CDR1 is SNHLY and CDR2 FYNNEI. V shed 6 bases and J shed 3 bases, with 5 bases lying between them. The CDR3 extends over 11 amino acids. CDR3 in amino acids: CASRRDTEAFF. CDR3 sequence (DNA): TGTGCCAGCAGACGGGACACTGAAGCTTTCTTT.

Regarding this clonotype: This may stem from a read error, because a much larger clone lies one nucleotide away. No conserved phenylalanine or tryptophan is present at the end of the CDR3, so a read error is the likely explanation. This chain connects TRBV7-9 to TRBJ2-6; no firm D call. CDR3 length: 14 residues. Germline CDR1 is SEHNR and CDR2 is FQNEAQ (reference sequence). V lost 1 base and J lost 6, with 7 bases in between. The CDR3 DNA follows: TGTGCCAGCAGCTTAGTTCTCTTGGCCAACGTCCTGACTTGC. The encoded protein is CASSLVLLANVLTC.

The gene calls are TRBV28 and TRBJ1-1, with 9 bases identical to TRBD1. The J segment lost 7 bases and the V segment lost 5 bases, leaving 14 bases of the junction unmatched. CDR3 length equals 16 residues. The V gene's germline CDR1 is MDHEN and CDR2 SYDVKM. The CDR3 sequence is CASSRLAGTGFDEAFF. Written as DNA, the CDR3 is TGTGCCAGCAGTCGTCTTGCCGGGACAGGGTTTGATGAAGCTTTCTTT.

This clonotype was seen more than once but under ten times. The chain has TRBV28 and TRBJ1-2; D remains ambiguous. This CDR3 spans 14 amino acids. Trimming left V 3 bases short and J 6 bases short, with 14 bases between. Per germline, CDR1 MDHEN and CDR2 SYDVKM. CDR3 in amino acids: CASSLVLLYDGYTF. Written as DNA, the CDR3 is TGTGCCAGCAGTTTGGTTCTGCTTTACGATGGCTACACCTTC.

The genes are TRBV19 and TRBJ2-1, with 7 bases lining up with TRBD2. The CDR3 loop spans 15 amino acids. Trimming cost V 7 bases and J 3 bases; bases outside gene matches: 9. Germline V gives CDR1 LNHDA, CDR2 SQIVND (reference sequence). The CDR3 sequence: CASTAGGGGYNEQFF. The CDR3 region has the DNA TGTGCCAGTACCGCTGGTGGGGGGGGCTACAATGAGCAGTTCTTC.

At least ten counts were recorded for this clonotype. The J gene is TRBJ2-1, the V gene TRBV6-2 or TRBV6-3; no clear D. The CDR3 contains 12 residues. Germline CDR1 and CDR2: MNHEY and SVGEGT. Trimming took off 6 bases at V and 2 bases at J, with 5 bases between the two ends. The CDR3 here is CASSWAYNEQFF. The CDR3 DNA follows: TGTGCCAGCAGCTGGGCCTACAATGAGCAGTTCTTC.

This clonotype was seen only a few times. V is TRBV25-1 and J is TRBJ2-3; a weak D match, TRBD2 (6 bases). The CDR3 has 16 residues. V lost 4 bases, J lost 3 bases, and 17 bases lay in between. CDR1 and CDR2 from the germline V gene are MGHDK and SYGVNS. CDR3 residues: CASSALNSGDTDTQYF. For the CDR3, the DNA is TGTGCCAGCAGTGCACTCAATAGCGGTGATACAGATACGCAGTATTTT.

This chain links TRBV25-1 with TRBJ1-3, with TRBD1 identical over 9 bases. This CDR3 is built from 15 residues. CDR1 MGHDK and CDR2 SYGVNS come from the germline V gene. J lost 2 bases, V lost 5 bases, and 4 bases had no gene match. The CDR3: CASSHRDRAGNTIYF. The CDR3 DNA reads TGTGCCAGCAGTCACCGGGACAGGGCTGGAAACACCATATATTTT.

Many counts were recorded for this clonotype. The chain recombines TRBV12-3 or TRBV12-4 with TRBJ2-1; D is unclear. Trimming pared 7 bases from V and 6 bases from J, leaving 10 bases between. CDR3 length equals 12 residues. In DNA, the CDR3 is TGTGCCAGCACCCTTGGATCCAATGAGCAGTTCTTC. Its protein product is CASTLGSNEQFF.

This clonotype was observed many times. The chain employs TRBV7-2 and TRBJ1-6; D is undetermined. The CDR3 is made up of 15 amino acids. V lost 1 base, J lost 10 bases, and 14 bases lay in between. Germline V gives CDR1 SGHTA, CDR2 FQGNSA. The CDR3 sequence is CASSLEFGYGSPLHF. Written as DNA, the CDR3 is TGTGCCAGCAGCTTAGAATTCGGCTATGGGTCACCCCTCCACTTT.